This T cell receptor (beta chain) comes out of a study of post-analysis software for immune sequencing data. Study-wide findings and caveats: A significant reduction in normalized Chao1 diversity was observed in multiple sclerosis patients versus controls. Included in a set of about five TRBV segments more frequent in patients than controls were TRBV5-6, TRBV5-1 and TRBV20-1.

The authors incorporated unique molecular identifiers into the TCR beta cDNA libraries. TCRdb ran MiXCR on the PCR reads and lists one entry per CDR3 protein. The sample yields approximately 150,000 distinct CDR3 sequences, roughly 30% seen once. The CDR3 runs to 13 residues. Trimming took 9 bases from V and 3 from J, leaving 9 bases between them. CDR1 and CDR2 (germline): LGHNA, YNFKEQ. Worth noting for this clonotype: Its antigen remains unidentified.

The chain links TRBV4-2 to TRBJ1-6, with D unresolved. Sequencing input: blood. The sequence derives from a girl between 10 and 17 years old with multiple sclerosis. The CDR3 loop reads CARVALYNSPLHF. Here the CDR3 DNA reads TGTGCCAGAGTAGCGCTCTATAATTCACCCCTCCACTTT.